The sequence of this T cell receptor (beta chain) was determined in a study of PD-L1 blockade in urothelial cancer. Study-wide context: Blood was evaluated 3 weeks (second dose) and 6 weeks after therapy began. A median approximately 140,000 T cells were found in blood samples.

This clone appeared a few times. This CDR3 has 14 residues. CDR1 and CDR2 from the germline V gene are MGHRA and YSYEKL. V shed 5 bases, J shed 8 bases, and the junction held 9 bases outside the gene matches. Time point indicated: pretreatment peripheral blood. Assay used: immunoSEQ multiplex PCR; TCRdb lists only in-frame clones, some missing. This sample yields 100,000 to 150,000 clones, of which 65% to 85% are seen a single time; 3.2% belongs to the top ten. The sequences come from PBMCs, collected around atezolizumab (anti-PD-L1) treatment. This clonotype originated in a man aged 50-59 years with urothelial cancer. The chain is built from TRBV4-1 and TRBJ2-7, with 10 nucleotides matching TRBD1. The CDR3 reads CASSSVGTGEQQYF. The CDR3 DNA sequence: TGCGCCAGCAGCTCTGTGGGGACAGGGGAACAGCAGTACTTC.